Shown below are 8 T cell receptor beta chains from a single sample sequenced in a study of blood T cell repertoires in COVID-19. The repertoire was sequenced with immunoSEQ multiplex PCR; TCRdb's copy has only in-frame clones and lacks some. The table lists about 380,000 clones, more than 85% of them singletons, with 2.5% to 3% in the top ten. Material for sequencing was PBMCs or T cells enriched from blood (not recorded which). These receptor sequences come from a woman in her 30s who had recovered from COVID-19.

The chain has TRBV11-2 and TRBJ2-7; 9 bases are a match to TRBD1. The CDR3 length is 16 residues. The germline V gene has CDR1 SGHAT and CDR2 FQNNGV. Losses at the gene ends were 4 bases for V and 0 bases for J; bases not matched to a gene: 7. The CDR3 reads CASSSGDRDPSYEQYF. CDR3 in DNA: TGTGCCAGCAGCTCGGGGGACAGGGACCCCTCCTACGAGCAGTACTTC.

The chain couples TRBV27 to TRBJ2-5; D gene unclear. This CDR3 spans 14 amino acids. Germline lookup yields CDR1 MNHEY and CDR2 SMNVEV (reference sequence). Trimming left V 6 bases short and J 5 bases short, with 16 bases between. CDR3 sequence (DNA): TGTGCCAGCAGCCCCCTATCTTACGTGGAGACCCAGTACTTC. Its protein is CASSPLSYVETQYF.

This clone was recorded once. CDR3 coding DNA: TGTGCCAGCAGGGTCCAGGCGGGAAAACTGTTTTTT. As protein: CASRVQAGKLFF. The chain couples TRBV2 to TRBJ1-4; D remains unclear. Germline V gene lookup returns CDR1 SNHLY and CDR2 FYNNEI. This CDR3 has 12 amino acids. Trimming shortened V by 6 bases and J by 10 bases, and 12 bases separated the two germline ends.

This rearrangement joins TRBV10-3 to TRBJ1-2; tentatively, D is TRBD1 (6 bases). The CDR3 covers 15 residues. V lost 6 bases and J lost 0, with 14 bases in between. Germline loops: CDR1 ENHRY, CDR2 SYGVKD. Written as DNA, the CDR3 is TGTGCCATCAGCTTGGGGGCAGGGACTAACTATGGCTACACCTTC. Protein: CAISLGAGTNYGYTF.

V usage is TRBV9 and J usage is TRBJ1-6, with TRBD1 identical over 7 bases. This CDR3 region has 15 residues. Trimming at V came to 3 bases and at J to 7 bases, leaving 7 bases not matched to a gene. Per the germline V gene, CDR1 is SGDLS and CDR2 is YYNGEE. The CDR3 DNA follows: TGTGCCAGCAGCGCAGGGGGTCAGGGGAATTCACCCCTCCACTTT. Amino acids: CASSAGGQGNSPLHF. Together with reference TRBV9 and TRBJ1-6, the CDR3 gives the full variable domain: DSGVTQTPKHLITATGQRVTLRCSPRSGDLSVYWYQQSLDQGLQFLIQYYNGEERAKGNILERFSAQQFPDLHSELNLSSLELGDSALYFCASSAGGQGNSPLHFGNGTRLTVT.

This clone showed up many times. The chain combines TRBV7-8 with TRBJ1-1; D uncertain. This CDR3 has 15 residues. Germline CDR1 SGHVS, CDR2 FQNEAQ. V dropped 3 bases and J dropped 3 bases, with 14 bases sitting between them. This chain's CDR3 is CASSLEDSTYTEAFF. The CDR3 DNA sequence: TGTGCCAGCAGCTTGGAGGACTCAACCTACACTGAAGCTTTCTTT.

Regarding this clone: This CDR3 is also generated by other DNA sequences in the sample. The CDR3 DNA follows: TGCAGTGCCCTCAGGGGCTACGAGCAGTACTTC. It yields the protein CSALRGYEQYF. The V gene is TRBV20-1, the J gene TRBJ2-7; D perhaps matches TRBD1 (6 bases). The CDR3 totals 11 residues. Germline loops: CDR1 DFQATT, CDR2 SNEGSKA (reference sequence). Trimming stripped 6 bases from V and 3 bases from J, with 9 bases between.

The chain carries TRBV19 and TRBJ1-2, with D unclear. With 6 bases removed from V and 4 bases from J, the gap between germline ends came to 21 bases. The CDR3 loop spans 16 amino acids. Germline assignment: CDR1 LNHDA and CDR2 SQIVND (reference sequence). The DNA of the CDR3 is TGTGCCAGTAGCACCAAGGCGGGCATCCATTCCTATGGCTACACCTTC. It translates to CASSTKAGIHSYGYTF.